In its sample, the clone carrying this T cell receptor (beta chain) was seen a few times. Its cognate antigen is unknown. The data originate from a study of T cell repertoires in cytomegalovirus infection. About the study: The authors relied on CMV epitopes, both recently identified HLA-C-restricted and well-studied HLA-B-restricted. CMV infection plus the matching HLA type was flagged by public TCR beta signatures. General study results and limits: The study found HLA-C-restricted CMV-specific TCR beta clonotypes dominating the ex vivo response.

The CDR3 runs 13 residues. V was clipped by 4 bases and J by 9 bases, with 13 bases between them. TCRdb re-analysed the reads in MiXCR, keeping a single row per CDR3 protein. The sample holds 40,000 to 55,000 distinct CDR3 sequences, around 18% seen once. The starting material was CD8+ T cells from cultured PBMCs, obtained from culture after CMV antigen stimulation. The J gene is TRBJ2-1, the V gene TRBV12-3 or TRBV12-4; maybe TRBD2 (6 bases). The sequence came from a human donor in good health (CMV status not recorded). Some clones in this sample may be carry-over from other donors' samples. This CDR3 reads CASSYGGMGEQFF. The CDR3 DNA reads TGTGCCAGCAGTTACGGGGGAATGGGTGAGCAGTTCTTC.